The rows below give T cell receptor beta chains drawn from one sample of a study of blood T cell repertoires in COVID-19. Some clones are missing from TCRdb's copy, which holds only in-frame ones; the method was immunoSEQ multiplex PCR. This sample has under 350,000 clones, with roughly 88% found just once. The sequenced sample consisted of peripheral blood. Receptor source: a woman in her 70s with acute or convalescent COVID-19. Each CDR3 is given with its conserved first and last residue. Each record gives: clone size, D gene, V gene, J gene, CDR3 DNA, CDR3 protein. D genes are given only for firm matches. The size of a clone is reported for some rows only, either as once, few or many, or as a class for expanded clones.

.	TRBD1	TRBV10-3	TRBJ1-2	TGTGCCATCAGTGCTTCGGGGGACAGGGCGATTATTTACACCTTC	CAISASGDRAIIYTF
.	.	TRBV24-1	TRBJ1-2	TGTGCCACCAGCCAACAGGGCTATGGCTACACCTTC	CATSQQGYGYTF
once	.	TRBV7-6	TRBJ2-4	TGTGCCAGCAGCGCCCCGGGTGGCATTCAGTACTTC	CASSAPGGIQYF
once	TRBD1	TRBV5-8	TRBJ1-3	TGTGCCAGCAGCGCGGGACAGTTCTCTGGAAACACCATATATTTT	CASSAGQFSGNTIYF
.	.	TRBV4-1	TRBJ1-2	TGCGCCAGCAGCCAAGAACCGGGTACGAACTATGGCTACACCTTC	CASSQEPGTNYGYTF
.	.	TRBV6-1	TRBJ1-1	TGTGCCAGCAGTGACACAGGGTGGGACACTGAAGCTTTCTTT	CASSDTGWDTEAFF
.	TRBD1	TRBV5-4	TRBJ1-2	TGTGCCAGCAGCCCGGCCCGGGACAGGGGAAACTATGGCTACACCTTC	CASSPARDRGNYGYTF
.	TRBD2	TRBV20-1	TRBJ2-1	TGCAGTGCTAGTCCTAGCGGGGGGGCTATTCTGGGTGAGCAGTTCTTC	CSASPSGGAILGEQFF
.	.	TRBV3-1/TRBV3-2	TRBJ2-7	TGTGCCAGCAGCCAAGTTGACAGACACGAGCAGTACTTC	CASSQVDRHEQYF
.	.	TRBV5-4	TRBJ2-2	TGTGCCAGCAGCACCAGGGGCACCGGGGAGCTGTTTTTT	CASSTRGTGELFF
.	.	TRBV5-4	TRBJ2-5	TGTGCCAGCAGCCAGGGGGGCGGGGCAGAGACCCAGTACTTC	CASSQGGGAETQYF
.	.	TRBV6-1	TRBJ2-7	TGTGCCAGCAGTGAAGCCGGGGGGCGGCCCTACGAGCAGTACTTC	CASSEAGGRPYEQYF
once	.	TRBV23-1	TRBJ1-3	TGCGCCAGCAGTCGGGCACCTCAACCCTCTGGAAACACCATATATTTT	CASSRAPQPSGNTIYF
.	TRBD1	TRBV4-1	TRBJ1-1	TGCGCCAGCAGGCGGCCCGGGACAGGGGGCTATGAAGCTTTCTTT	CASRRPGTGGYEAFF
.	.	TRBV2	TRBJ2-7	TGTGCCAGCAAAAGAGAGTACGAGCAGTACTTC	CASKREYEQYF
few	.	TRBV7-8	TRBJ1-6	TGTGCCAGCAGCTTGGAAGGGGATAATTCACCCCTCCACTTT	CASSLEGDNSPLHF
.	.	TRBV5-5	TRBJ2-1	TGTGCCAGCAGCCCGGAGGGGTGGCAAACCTACAATGAGCAGTTCTTC	CASSPEGWQTYNEQFF
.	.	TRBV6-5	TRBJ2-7	TGTGCCAGCACCGGGTCCTACGAGCAGTACTTC	CASTGSYEQYF
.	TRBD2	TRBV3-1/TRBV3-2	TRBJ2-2	TGTGCCAGCAGGGGACTAGGGAACACCGGGGAGCTGTTTTTT	CASRGLGNTGELFF
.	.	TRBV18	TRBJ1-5	TGTGCCAGCTCACCACTATCGCATGAGGAGTCCAATCAGCCCCAGCATTTT	CASSPLSHEESNQPQHF
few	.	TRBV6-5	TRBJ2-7	TGTGCCAGCGAAGATAAGGGGAAGTTGGACGAGCAGTACTTC	CASEDKGKLDEQYF
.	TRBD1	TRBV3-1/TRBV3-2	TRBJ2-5	TGTGCCAGCAGCCGCTCGACAGGGGGAGAGACCCAGTACTTC	CASSRSTGGETQYF
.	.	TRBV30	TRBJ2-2	TGTGCCTGGAGTGTCCAGAACACCGGGGAGCTGTTTTTT	CAWSVQNTGELFF
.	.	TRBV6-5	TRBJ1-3	TGTGCCAGTGGGGGGGCGACTGGAAACACCATATATTTT	CASGGATGNTIYF
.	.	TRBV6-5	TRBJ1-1	TGTGCCAGTACCCCTTGGGGAGGTAGAGCTTTCTTT	CASTPWGGRAFF
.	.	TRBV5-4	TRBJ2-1	TGTGCCAGCAGCCAGCCCACAGGTTATGAGCAGTTCTTC	CASSQPTGYEQFF
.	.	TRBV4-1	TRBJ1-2	TGCGCCAGCAGCCTCCAACAGGGCGCCGGGGGCTACACCTTC	CASSLQQGAGGYTF
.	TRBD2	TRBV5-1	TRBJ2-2	TGCGCCAGCAGGCTAGCGGTCACCGGGGAGCTGTTTTTT	CASRLAVTGELFF
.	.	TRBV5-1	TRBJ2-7	TGCGCCAGCAGCTCACAGGGATCCTACGAGCAGTACTTC	CASSSQGSYEQYF
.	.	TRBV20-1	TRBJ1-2	TGCAGTGCTAGTGTGCGGGACGGCAGCGTTGGCTACACCTTC	CSASVRDGSVGYTF
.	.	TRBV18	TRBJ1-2	TGTGCCAGCTCACCGAAGGGGGATGGCTACACCTTC	CASSPKGDGYTF
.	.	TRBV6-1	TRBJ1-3	TGTGCCAGCAGTGAATTAAGGACAGCCGGAAACACCATATATTTT	CASSELRTAGNTIYF
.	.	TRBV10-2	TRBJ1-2	TGCGCCGGACTCCTGGGGGGCTACACCTTC	CAGLLGGYTF
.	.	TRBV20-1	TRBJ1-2	TGCAGTGCCCTCCGGAGCGGCTACACCTTC	CSALRSGYTF
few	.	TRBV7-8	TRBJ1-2	TGTGCCAGCAGCCGCGACAGGATTTACTATGGCTACACCTTC	CASSRDRIYYGYTF
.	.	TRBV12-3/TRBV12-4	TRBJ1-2	TGTGCCAGCAGTTTAGAACGGAACTATGGCTACACCTTC	CASSLERNYGYTF
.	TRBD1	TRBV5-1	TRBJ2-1	TGCGCCAGCAGCTCGGGACAGGGGGCCGATGAGCAGTTCTTC	CASSSGQGADEQFF
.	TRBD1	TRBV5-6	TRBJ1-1	TGTGCCAGCAGCCAGCCGGGACAGGGGTGGACTGAAGCTTTCTTT	CASSQPGQGWTEAFF
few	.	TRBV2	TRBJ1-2	TGTGCCAGCAAGAGAGTACAGGGAAACTATGGCTACACCTTC	CASKRVQGNYGYTF
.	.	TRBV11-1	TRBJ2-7	TGTGCCAGCAGCCCCACAGTGCAGCGGCGGAGGGGCGAGCAGTACTTC	CASSPTVQRRRGEQYF
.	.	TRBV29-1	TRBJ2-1	TGCAGCGTTGAACTAGCTGGGGATGAGCAGTTCTTC	CSVELAGDEQFF
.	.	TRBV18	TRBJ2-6	TGTGCCAGCTCTCAGGGGTACGGGGCCAACGTCCTGACTTTC	CASSQGYGANVLTF
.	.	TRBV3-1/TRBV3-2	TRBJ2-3	TGTGCCAGCAGCCATCGTACAGATACGCAGTATTTT	CASSHRTDTQYF
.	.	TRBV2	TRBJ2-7	TGTGCCAGCGGGCAGGGGATTCACGAGCAGTACTTC	CASGQGIHEQYF
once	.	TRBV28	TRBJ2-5	TGTGCCAGCAGTTTCCTTGACGGGAACCAAGAGACCCAGTACTTC	CASSFLDGNQETQYF
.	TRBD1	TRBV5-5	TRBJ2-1	TGTGCCAGCAGCTCTGGGACAGGGGCCTACAATGAGCAGTTCTTC	CASSSGTGAYNEQFF
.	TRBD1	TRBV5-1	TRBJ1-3	TGCGCCAGCAGCGTCGGGGACAGTAACTCTGGAAACACCATATATTTT	CASSVGDSNSGNTIYF
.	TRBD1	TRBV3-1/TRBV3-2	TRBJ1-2	TGTGCCAGCAGCCAGTCCGAGGGGGCTGGAGGCTACACCTTC	CASSQSEGAGGYTF
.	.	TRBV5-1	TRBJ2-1	TGCGCCAGCAGCTTGGCACAGCCGGAGGATGAGCAGTTCTTC	CASSLAQPEDEQFF
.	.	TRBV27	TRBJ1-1	TGTGCCAGCGGGGGGGGCAGGGGCGCTTTCTTT	CASGGGRGAFF
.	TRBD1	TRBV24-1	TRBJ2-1	TGTGCCACCAGTGATTCCACGGGACAGGGGCACAATGAGCAGTTCTTC	CATSDSTGQGHNEQFF
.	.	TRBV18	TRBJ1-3	TGTGCCAGCTCCGAGGCTGGAAACACCATATATTTT	CASSEAGNTIYF
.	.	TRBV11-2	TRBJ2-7	TGTGCCAGCAGCTTCAGTCAGAGGGCGGGGAAGGAATACTTC	CASSFSQRAGKEYF
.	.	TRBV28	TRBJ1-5	TGTGCCATCCAGTGGAGGGGCAATCAGCCCCAGCATTTT	CAIQWRGNQPQHF
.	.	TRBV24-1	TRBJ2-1	TGTGCCACCAGTGATAGAGATGAGCAGTTCTTC	CATSDRDEQFF
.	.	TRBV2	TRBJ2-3	TGTGCCAGCCGGTTTTTAGTGGCGGTCACAGATACGCAGTATTTT	CASRFLVAVTDTQYF
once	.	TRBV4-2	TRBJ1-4	TGTGCCAGCAGCCAGCCCCCTATTGAAAAACTGTTTTTT	CASSQPPIEKLFF
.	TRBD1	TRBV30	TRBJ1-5	TGTGCCTGGCAATTAACAGGGGCGAGTCAGCCCCAGCATTTT	CAWQLTGASQPQHF
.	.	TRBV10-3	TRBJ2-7	TGTGCCATCAGTGAGTCGGTATCCCCAGCCTACGAGCAGTACTTC	CAISESVSPAYEQYF
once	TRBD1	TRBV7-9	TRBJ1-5	TGTGCCAGCAGCTCGCAGGGGGATAGCAATCAGCCCCAGCATTTT	CASSSQGDSNQPQHF